This TCR beta chain originates from a study of shared T cell receptors in the human thymus. Germline-derived CDR1 and CDR2 are DFQATT and SNEGSKA (reference sequence). J lost 13 bases, V lost 3 bases, and 8 bases had no gene match. The CDR3 is 11 residues long. The assay was immunoSEQ multiplex PCR, and TCRdb's table has in-frame clones only and misses some. The data contain 600,000 or so clones, more than 75% of them seen just once; the ten biggest clones take up about 0.0094%. Separately, the same data were catalogued under a study of human thymus T cells. This second study notes: Samples came from healthy Finnish infants during open corrective cardiac surgery. The thymus tissue came from resections taken during corrective heart surgery. V and J gene usage appeared biased in thymic and blood repertoires. Highly overlapping thymic repertoires in unrelated individuals were reported by related research.

The sequenced material came from thymocytes. V is TRBV20-1 and J is TRBJ2-7; 8 nucleotides agree with TRBD1. This receptor was identified in a boy younger than two with a congenital heart defect. DNA for the CDR3: TGCAGTGCTAGGCGATCAGGACAGGGTTACTTC. Translating it yields CSARRSGQGYF.